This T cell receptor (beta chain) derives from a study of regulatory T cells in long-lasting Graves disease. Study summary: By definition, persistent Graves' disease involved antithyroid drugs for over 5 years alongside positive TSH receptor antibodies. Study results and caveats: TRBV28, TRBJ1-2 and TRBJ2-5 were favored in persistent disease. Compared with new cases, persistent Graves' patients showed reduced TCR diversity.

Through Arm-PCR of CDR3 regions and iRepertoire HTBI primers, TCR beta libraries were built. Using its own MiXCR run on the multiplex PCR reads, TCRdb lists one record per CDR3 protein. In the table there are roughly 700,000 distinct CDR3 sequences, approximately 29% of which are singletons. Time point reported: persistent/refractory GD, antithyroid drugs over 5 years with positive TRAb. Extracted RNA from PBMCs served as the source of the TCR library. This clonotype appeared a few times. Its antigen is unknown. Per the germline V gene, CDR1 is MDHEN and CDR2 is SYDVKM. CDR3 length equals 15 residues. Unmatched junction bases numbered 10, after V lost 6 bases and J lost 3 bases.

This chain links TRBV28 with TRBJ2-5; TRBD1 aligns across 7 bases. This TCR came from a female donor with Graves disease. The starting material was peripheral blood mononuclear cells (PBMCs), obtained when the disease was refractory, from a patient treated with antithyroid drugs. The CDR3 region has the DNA TGTGCCAGCAGCTCGTTCCTCGACAGGGAAGAGACCCAGTACTTC. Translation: CASSSFLDREETQYF.